These T cell receptor beta chains were read from a single sample in a study of regulatory T cells in long-lasting Graves disease. TCRdb independently ran MiXCR on the multiplex PCR reads; one entry per CDR3 protein. Of roughly 350,000 distinct CDR3 sequences listed, around 17% are singletons. Another study also made use of these data, one on T cells in Graves' hyperthyroidism and ophthalmopathy.

The material sequenced was peripheral blood mononuclear cells (PBMCs), taken at new diagnosis, from a patient treated with antithyroid drugs. The receptors here all came from a man aged 35-49 years with Graves disease. CDR3s include the opening cysteine and the closing phenylalanine or tryptophan. The D gene is left open where the match is weak. For some rows the clone size is stated as once, few or many, or as a class when expanded; others skip it.

V gene: TRBV28
clone size: few
J gene: TRBJ2-3
D gene: .
CDR3 protein: CASSFDGSTDTQYF

V gene: TRBV9
clone size: .
J gene: TRBJ2-1
D gene: TRBD2
CDR3 protein: CASSQRGLAEYNEQFF

V gene: TRBV5-1
clone size: .
J gene: TRBJ1-2
D gene: .
CDR3 protein: CASSIQGYGYTF

V gene: TRBV20-1
clone size: many
J gene: TRBJ1-1
D gene: .
CDR3 protein: CSAPNRVGDTEAFF

V gene: TRBV5-1
clone size: many
J gene: TRBJ1-4
D gene: .
CDR3 protein: CASSLVDPERMFF

V gene: TRBV28
clone size: .
J gene: TRBJ2-7
D gene: TRBD1
CDR3 protein: CASSFGQGSGEQYF

V gene: TRBV5-1
clone size: many
J gene: TRBJ2-1
D gene: TRBD1
CDR3 protein: CASSPGTGYNEQFF

V gene: TRBV19
clone size: .
J gene: TRBJ1-1
D gene: .
CDR3 protein: CASSIDRRNTEAFF

V gene: TRBV4-2
clone size: few
J gene: TRBJ2-3
D gene: TRBD2
CDR3 protein: CASSQELAGGRPDTQYF

V gene: TRBV7-2
clone size: few
J gene: TRBJ2-1
D gene: TRBD2
CDR3 protein: CASSLGTSDYNEQFF

V gene: TRBV20-1
clone size: many
J gene: TRBJ1-3
D gene: .
CDR3 protein: CSALNYLTGPSSGNTIYF

V gene: TRBV29-1
clone size: few
J gene: TRBJ2-1
D gene: TRBD2
CDR3 protein: CSVVLSGGPRNEQFF

V gene: TRBV28
clone size: many
J gene: TRBJ2-3
D gene: .
CDR3 protein: CASGPRTQYF

V gene: TRBV3-1
clone size: few
J gene: TRBJ2-3
D gene: .
CDR3 protein: CASSHRGGAGVDTQYF

V gene: TRBV5-1
clone size: .
J gene: TRBJ2-1
D gene: .
CDR3 protein: CASRARSSYNEQFF

V gene: TRBV5-4
clone size: many
J gene: TRBJ1-2
D gene: TRBD1
CDR3 protein: CASSSRSTGWHGYTF

V gene: TRBV9
clone size: .
J gene: TRBJ1-6
D gene: .
CDR3 protein: CASTPGASSYNSPLHF

V gene: TRBV30
clone size: many
J gene: TRBJ2-3
D gene: TRBD2
CDR3 protein: CAWSVRGGADTQYF

V gene: TRBV3-1
clone size: .
J gene: TRBJ2-5
D gene: .
CDR3 protein: CASSYRTAPLETQYF

V gene: TRBV7-2
clone size: few
J gene: TRBJ1-6
D gene: .
CDR3 protein: CASSLLVDSNSPLHF

V gene: TRBV9
clone size: few
J gene: TRBJ2-2
D gene: TRBD1
CDR3 protein: CASSVRDRGSAGELFF

V gene: TRBV30
clone size: few
J gene: TRBJ2-2
D gene: .
CDR3 protein: CAWSKGSGELFF

V gene: TRBV5-1
clone size: many
J gene: TRBJ2-1
D gene: TRBD1
CDR3 protein: CASSLTGGGLNEQFF

V gene: TRBV20-1
clone size: .
J gene: TRBJ2-5
D gene: TRBD2
CDR3 protein: CSAQPGLQETQYF

V gene: TRBV6-2/TRBV6-3
clone size: many
J gene: TRBJ1-5
D gene: .
CDR3 protein: CASSLGQNQPQHF

V gene: TRBV5-6
clone size: .
J gene: TRBJ1-1
D gene: .
CDR3 protein: CASSLRRANTEAFF

V gene: TRBV28
clone size: many
J gene: TRBJ2-3
D gene: TRBD1
CDR3 protein: CASSSGQGTWF

V gene: TRBV5-1
clone size: few
J gene: TRBJ2-3
D gene: TRBD2
CDR3 protein: CASSLGQGGAADTQYF

V gene: TRBV5-1
clone size: many
J gene: TRBJ2-2
D gene: .
CDR3 protein: CASSIQGHGELFF

V gene: TRBV11-2
clone size: many
J gene: TRBJ2-7
D gene: .
CDR3 protein: CASSLKQWASYEQYF

V gene: TRBV7-2
clone size: many
J gene: TRBJ2-7
D gene: .
CDR3 protein: CASSQTTSSSYEQYF

V gene: TRBV6-1
clone size: .
J gene: TRBJ1-5
D gene: .
CDR3 protein: CASGKGWASGQPQHF

V gene: TRBV7-9
clone size: .
J gene: TRBJ2-7
D gene: .
CDR3 protein: CASSPRGRYEQYF

V gene: TRBV12-5
clone size: .
J gene: TRBJ2-2
D gene: .
CDR3 protein: CASGLATPNTGELFF

V gene: TRBV5-1
clone size: many
J gene: TRBJ1-3
D gene: .
CDR3 protein: CASSYGQSSGNTIYF

V gene: TRBV7-2
clone size: many
J gene: TRBJ1-5
D gene: TRBD1
CDR3 protein: CASSLRRDRGQPQHF

V gene: TRBV2
clone size: many
J gene: TRBJ2-5
D gene: .
CDR3 protein: CASSVGPGQYQETQYF

V gene: TRBV7-8
clone size: .
J gene: TRBJ1-1
D gene: TRBD1
CDR3 protein: CASSEYRGLNTEAFF

V gene: TRBV30
clone size: many
J gene: TRBJ2-1
D gene: TRBD2
CDR3 protein: CAWSVVGGYEQFF

V gene: TRBV7-2
clone size: many
J gene: TRBJ2-1
D gene: TRBD2
CDR3 protein: CASSFGTSGGYNEQFF

V gene: TRBV6-1
clone size: many
J gene: TRBJ1-1
D gene: .
CDR3 protein: CASSASENTEAFF

V gene: TRBV2
clone size: .
J gene: TRBJ1-2
D gene: .
CDR3 protein: CASSGRRGDGYTF

V gene: TRBV7-2
clone size: many
J gene: TRBJ2-5
D gene: .
CDR3 protein: CASSQDRGKQETQYF

V gene: TRBV18
clone size: many
J gene: TRBJ2-3
D gene: TRBD1
CDR3 protein: CASSPPRTGATQYF

V gene: TRBV4-1
clone size: few
J gene: TRBJ2-2
D gene: .
CDR3 protein: CASSQTWRPGELFF

V gene: TRBV7-2
clone size: many
J gene: TRBJ1-5
D gene: .
CDR3 protein: CASSLVWGSNQPQHF

V gene: TRBV20-1
clone size: few
J gene: TRBJ2-3
D gene: .
CDR3 protein: CSARAVWGTDTQYF

V gene: TRBV7-2
clone size: .
J gene: TRBJ2-2
D gene: .
CDR3 protein: CASSPLKGLETGELFF